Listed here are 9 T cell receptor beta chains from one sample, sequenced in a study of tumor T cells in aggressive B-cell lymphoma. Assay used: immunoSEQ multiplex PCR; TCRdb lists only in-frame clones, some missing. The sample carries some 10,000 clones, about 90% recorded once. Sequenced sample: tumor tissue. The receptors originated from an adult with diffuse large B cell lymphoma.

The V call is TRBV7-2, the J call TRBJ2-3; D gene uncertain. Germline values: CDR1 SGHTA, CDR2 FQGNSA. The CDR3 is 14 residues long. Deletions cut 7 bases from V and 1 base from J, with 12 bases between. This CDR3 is CASNSSPGTDTQYF. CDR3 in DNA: TGTGCCAGCAACTCCTCCCCGGGCACAGATACGCAGTATTTT.

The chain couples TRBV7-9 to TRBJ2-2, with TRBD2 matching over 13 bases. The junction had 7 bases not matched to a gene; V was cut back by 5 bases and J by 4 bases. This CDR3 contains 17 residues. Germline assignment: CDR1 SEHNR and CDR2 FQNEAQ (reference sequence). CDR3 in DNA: TGTGCCAGCAGCCGGACTAGCGGGAGAACGGGCACCGGGGAGCTGTTTTTT. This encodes CASSRTSGRTGTGELFF.

CDR3 bases: TGTGCCAGCTCCGGGATCCAGTCGGGCTCGGGGCAGTACTTC. Protein product: CASSGIQSGSGQYF. This chain uses TRBV6-5 with TRBJ2-5, with D maybe TRBD2 (5 bases). This CDR3 is built from 14 residues. Trimming left V 8 bases short and J 11 bases short, with 24 bases between. Looked up from germline, CDR1 is MNHEY and CDR2 is SVGAGI.

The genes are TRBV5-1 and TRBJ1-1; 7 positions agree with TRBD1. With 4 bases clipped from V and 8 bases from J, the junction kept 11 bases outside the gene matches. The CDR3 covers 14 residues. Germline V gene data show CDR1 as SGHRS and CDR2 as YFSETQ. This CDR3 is CASSPDDRAFEAFF. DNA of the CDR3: TGCGCCAGCAGCCCGGATGACAGGGCTTTCGAAGCTTTCTTT.

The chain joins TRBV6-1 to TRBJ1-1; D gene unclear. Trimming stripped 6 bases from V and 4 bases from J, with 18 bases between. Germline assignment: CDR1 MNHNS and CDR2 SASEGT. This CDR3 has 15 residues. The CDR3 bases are TGTGCCAGCAGCGCTTGGTCCGGGTTCGGCACTGAAGCTTTCTTT. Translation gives CASSAWSGFGTEAFF.

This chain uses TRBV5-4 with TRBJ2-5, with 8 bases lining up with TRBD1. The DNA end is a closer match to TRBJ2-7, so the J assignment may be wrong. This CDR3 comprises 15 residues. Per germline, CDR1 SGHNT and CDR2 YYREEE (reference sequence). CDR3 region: CASSTGTGNFYEQYF. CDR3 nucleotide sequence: TGTGCCAGCAGCACGGGGACAGGAAACTTCTACGAGCAGTACTTC.

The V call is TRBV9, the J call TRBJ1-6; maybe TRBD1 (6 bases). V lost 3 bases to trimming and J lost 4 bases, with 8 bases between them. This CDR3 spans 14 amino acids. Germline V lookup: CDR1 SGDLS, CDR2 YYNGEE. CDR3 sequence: CASSGQGYNSPLHF. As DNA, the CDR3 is TGTGCCAGCAGCGGTCAGGGGTATAATTCACCCCTCCACTTT.

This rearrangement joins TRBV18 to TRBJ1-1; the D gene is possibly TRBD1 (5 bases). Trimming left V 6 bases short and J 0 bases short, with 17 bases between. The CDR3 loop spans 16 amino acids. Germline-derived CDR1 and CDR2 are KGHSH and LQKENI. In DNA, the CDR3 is TGTGCCAGCTCTACGGGACTCCCAGGCCTGAACACTGAAGCTTTCTTT. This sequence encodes CASSTGLPGLNTEAFF.

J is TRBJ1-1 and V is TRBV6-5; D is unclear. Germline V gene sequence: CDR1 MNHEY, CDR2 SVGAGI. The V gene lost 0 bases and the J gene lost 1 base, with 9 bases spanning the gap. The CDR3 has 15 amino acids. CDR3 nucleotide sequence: TGTGCCAGCAGTTACTCGACATTTGGGAACACTGAAGCTTTCTTT. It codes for CASSYSTFGNTEAFF.